Detailed here is one T cell receptor (beta chain). CDR1 and CDR2 (germline): SNHLY, FYNNEI. Trimming cost V 4 bases and J 0 bases, with 6 bases left between them. The CDR3 contains 14 residues. The data stem from a study of blood T cells in healthy people across ages. A second PCR of roughly 7 to 11 cycles used a sample-barcoded 5' primer and a J-beta primer mix. Every cDNA was tagged by a template-switch adaptor with 12 random nucleotides. One entry per CDR3 protein results from TCRdb running MiXCR on the 5' RACE reads. The sample consists of around 1,000,000 distinct CDR3 sequences, about 25% of them appearing once. The same data also contributed to another study, on T cells of mothers and their children.

The TCR originated in a girl aged 2-10 years in good health. The gene calls are TRBV2 and TRBJ2-2, with D perhaps matching TRBD2 (6 bases). Specimen: blood. The CDR3 bases are TGTGCCAGCAGTGGACTAGCGAACACCGGGGAGCTGTTTTTT. It codes for CASSGLANTGELFF.